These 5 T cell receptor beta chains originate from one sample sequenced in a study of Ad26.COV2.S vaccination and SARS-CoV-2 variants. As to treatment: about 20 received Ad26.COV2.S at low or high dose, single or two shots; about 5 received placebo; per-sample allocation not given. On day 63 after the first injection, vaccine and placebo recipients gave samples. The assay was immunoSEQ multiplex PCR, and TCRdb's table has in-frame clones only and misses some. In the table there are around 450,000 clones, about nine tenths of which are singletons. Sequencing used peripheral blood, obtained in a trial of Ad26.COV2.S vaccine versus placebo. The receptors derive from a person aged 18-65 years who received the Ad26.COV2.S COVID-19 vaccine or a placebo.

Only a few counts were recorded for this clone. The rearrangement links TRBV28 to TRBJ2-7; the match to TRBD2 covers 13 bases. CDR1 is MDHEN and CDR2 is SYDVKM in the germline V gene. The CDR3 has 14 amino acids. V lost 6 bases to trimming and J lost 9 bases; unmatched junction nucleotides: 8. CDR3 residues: CASSPLAGGYVQYF. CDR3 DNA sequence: TGTGCCAGCAGCCCACTAGCGGGAGGGTATGTGCAGTACTTC.

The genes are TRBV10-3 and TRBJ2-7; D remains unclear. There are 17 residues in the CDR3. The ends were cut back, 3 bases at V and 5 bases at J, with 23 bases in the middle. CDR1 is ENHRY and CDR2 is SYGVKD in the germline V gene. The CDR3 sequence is CAISDPEGMLGWDEQYF. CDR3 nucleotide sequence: TGTGCCATCAGTGACCCAGAAGGCATGTTAGGATGGGACGAGCAGTACTTC.

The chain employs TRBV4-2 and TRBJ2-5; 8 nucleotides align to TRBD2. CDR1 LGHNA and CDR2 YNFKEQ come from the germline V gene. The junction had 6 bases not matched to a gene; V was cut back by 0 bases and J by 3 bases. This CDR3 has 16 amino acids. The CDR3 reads CASSQDAAGVKETQYF. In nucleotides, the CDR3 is TGTGCCAGCAGCCAAGACGCAGCGGGGGTAAAAGAGACCCAGTACTTC.

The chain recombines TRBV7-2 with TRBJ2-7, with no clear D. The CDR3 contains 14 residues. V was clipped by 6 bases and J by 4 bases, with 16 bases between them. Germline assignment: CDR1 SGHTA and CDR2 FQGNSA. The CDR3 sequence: CASSPYGTPYEQYF. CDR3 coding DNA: TGTGCCAGCAGTCCATATGGAACGCCATACGAGCAGTACTTC.

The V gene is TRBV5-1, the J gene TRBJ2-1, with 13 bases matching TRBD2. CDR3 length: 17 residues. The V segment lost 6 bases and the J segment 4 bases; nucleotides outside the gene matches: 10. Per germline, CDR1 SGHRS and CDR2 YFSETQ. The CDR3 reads CASTLQLAGGGYNEQFF. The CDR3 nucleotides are TGCGCCAGCACCCTGCAACTAGCGGGAGGGGGGTACAATGAGCAGTTCTTC.